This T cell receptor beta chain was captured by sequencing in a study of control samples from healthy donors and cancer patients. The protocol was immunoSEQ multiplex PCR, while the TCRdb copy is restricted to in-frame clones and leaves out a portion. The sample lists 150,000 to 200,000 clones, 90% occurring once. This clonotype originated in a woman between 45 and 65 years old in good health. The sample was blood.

The CDR3 DNA reads TGTGCCAGCAGTCGGGACAGCGTCGAGCAGTTCTTC. It translates to CASSRDSVEQFF. The chain employs TRBV7-2 and TRBJ2-1; the match to TRBD1 covers 7 bases. Germline CDR1 reads SGHTA; CDR2 reads FQGNSA. J gave up 10 bases and V 6 bases, and 6 bases lay outside the gene matches. CDR3 length: 12 amino acids.